This T cell receptor (beta chain) was observed in a study of blood T cell repertoires in COVID-19. Study-level information: Italy, Spain and the United States were the sources of the convalescent and acute COVID-19 samples. PBMCs, B-cell-depleted T cells, or T cells were the source of the cDNA or gDNA that made up the material.

As for this clone: Other DNA sequences from this sample encode an identical CDR3 as well.

Source study methods: Amplification of reference gene primers was used by the study to estimate nucleated cell counts. This table comes from immunoSEQ multiplex PCR, and its TCRdb copy is limited to in-frame clones, with some not included. D and trimming come from the DNA, and the V and J calls and clone size come from that table. This sample has 150,000 to 200,000 clones, with more than 70% found just once. Germline CDR1 reads KGHSH; CDR2 reads LQKENI. With 2 bases removed from V and 0 bases from J, the gap between germline ends came to 8 bases. CDR3 length: 14 amino acids. The sequenced sample consisted of peripheral blood. The J gene is TRBJ2-7, the V gene TRBV18, with D possibly being TRBD1 (5 bases). This TCR was sampled from a human donor in a cohort sampled during active COVID-19. The CDR3 reads CASSPGQGSYEQYF. CDR3 coding DNA: TGTGCCAGCTCACCAGGGCAGGGCTCCTACGAGCAGTACTTC.